This record looks at one T cell receptor beta chain sequence and its context. Antigen unknown. This entry belongs to a study of Ad26.COV2.S vaccination and SARS-CoV-2 variants. Study-level results: People given the vaccine had a wider spike-specific TCR breadth than placebo recipients did.

V was trimmed by 3 bases and J by 8 bases, leaving 13 bases between them. This CDR3 spans 13 amino acids. Germline values: CDR1 ENHRY, CDR2 SYGVKD. Treatment defined: 15 to 20 received Ad26.COV2.S at low or high dose, single or two shots; about 5 received placebo; per-sample allocation not given. Following the first vaccine or placebo injection, samples were taken on day 63. The repertoire was sequenced with immunoSEQ multiplex PCR; TCRdb's copy has only in-frame clones and lacks some. The sample has under 550,000 clones, 88% seen once. This sequence joins TRBV10-3 and TRBJ1-2, with D tentatively TRBD1 (5 bases). This receptor was taken from a person aged 18-60 years who received the Ad26.COV2.S COVID-19 vaccine or a placebo. Source: peripheral blood, taken in a trial of Ad26.COV2.S vaccine versus placebo. The CDR3, as DNA: TGTGCCATCAGTGACAGGGTTGAATACGGCTACACCTTC. It encodes CAISDRVEYGYTF.